This T cell receptor (beta chain) was recorded in a study of blood T cell repertoires in COVID-19. Profiling relied on immunoSEQ multiplex PCR, and the TCRdb table lists in-frame clones only, not all of them. In the table there are 200,000 to 250,000 clones, around 88% of which are singletons. CDR1 and CDR2 from the germline V gene are MNHEY and SVGAGI. Trimming stripped 0 bases from V and 5 bases from J, with 13 bases between. CDR3 size: 15 residues. The rearrangement uses TRBV6-5 and TRBJ2-5; D ambiguous. The TCR originated in a woman between 25 and 40 years old who had recovered from COVID-19. Sequencing used peripheral blood. The CDR3 region has the DNA TGTGCCAGCAGTTACTCGTCGATAGCCCGGGAGACCCAGTACTTC. It is translated as CASSYSSIARETQYF.